This TCR beta chain was identified in a study of technical replicates of blood from several donors. Using immunoSEQ multiplex PCR, the repertoire was profiled, and TCRdb retains in-frame clones only, with some absent. The sample lists around 72,000 clones; 92% were seen once. Germline values: CDR1 SGHTA, CDR2 FQGTGA. With 3 bases removed from V and 2 bases from J, the gap between germline ends came to 21 bases. The CDR3 has 18 residues. This clonotype was sampled from a human donor in good health. The chain uses TRBV7-3 and TRBJ2-3, with D perhaps TRBD1 (6 bases). Sequenced input: T cells isolated from PBMCs. In DNA form, the CDR3 reads TGTGCCAGCAGCTTGTTACAGGGCCCTAGCCTCTACACAGATACGCAGTATTTT. It is translated as CASSLLQGPSLYTDTQYF.